Sequencing of this T cell receptor (beta chain) was carried out in a study of cytomegalovirus exposure and HLA in healthy donors. General study points: An analysis was carried out later, and it reportedly showed fewer N-insertions in an Asian-associated ancestry cluster than the 666-donor mean. With further analysis later on, most CMV-associated TCR beta chains appeared HLA-restricted. Roughly uniform sequencing depth across donors was assumed, possibly incorrectly.

Germline loops: CDR1 LGHNA, CDR2 YNFKEQ. This CDR3 is built from 15 residues. V shed 4 bases, J shed 10 bases, and the junction held 10 bases outside the gene matches. A note on this clone: Its antigen is unidentified.

It was with 60 Vbeta and 13 Jbeta primers that the PCR ran. Measured with immunoSEQ multiplex PCR; TCRdb has only the in-frame clones, and not every one. Found here are roughly 160,000 clones, about 80% of them singletons; the top ten hold about 9.9%. V is TRBV4-2 and J is TRBJ2-1; 10 bases fit TRBD2. This clonotype was sampled from a man aged 18 to 30 in good health and CMV-seropositive. The sample was PBMCs. The CDR3 nucleotides are TGTGCCAGCAGCCTCCCCGGGCTAGCGGGGGAAGAGCAGTTCTTC. Residues: CASSLPGLAGEEQFF.